A single sample gave rise to the 17 T cell receptor beta chains below, sequenced in a study of T cells in localized non-small cell lung cancer. The protocol was immunoSEQ multiplex PCR, while the TCRdb copy is restricted to in-frame clones and leaves out a portion. This table has approximately 25,000 clones, about 92% appearing once. The source was peripheral blood, collected before any cancer treatment. The receptors derive from a woman aged 40-69 years with stage I lung adenocarcinoma.

The CDR3 protein is CASSSGLAPYNEQFF. The CDR3 DNA sequence: TGTGCCAGCAGCTCTGGACTAGCGCCCTACAATGAGCAGTTCTTC. The chain combines TRBV7-6 with TRBJ2-1; TRBD2 matches 9 bases. This CDR3 comprises 15 residues. Germline-derived CDR1 and CDR2 are SGHVS and FNYEAQ. J lost 2 bases, V lost 4 bases, and 3 bases had no gene match.

The V gene is TRBV11-2, the J gene TRBJ2-5; TRBD2 matches at 9 bases. Germline CDR1 and CDR2: SGHAT and FQNNGV. This CDR3 spans 16 amino acids. Trimming removed 2 bases from V and 5 bases from J; junction bases left unmatched: 9. The CDR3 DNA is TGTGCCAGCAGCTTAAGTAGCGGGAGCGGTCAGGAGACCCAGTACTTC. It encodes CASSLSSGSGQETQYF.

Here the CDR3 DNA reads TGTGCCAGCAGTTACAGGGGACAGAGGTACGAGCAGTACTTC. This translates into CASSYRGQRYEQYF. This sequence joins TRBV6-5 and TRBJ2-7; 7 nucleotides align to TRBD1. CDR1 and CDR2 from the germline V gene are MNHEY and SVGAGI. The CDR3 covers 14 residues. With 2 bases clipped from V and 4 bases from J, the junction kept 5 bases outside the gene matches.

CDR3: CASSYPQGGQYF. In DNA form, the CDR3 reads TGTGCCAGCAGTTACCCACAGGGAGGGCAGTACTTC. The chain recombines TRBV6-4 with TRBJ2-7; TRBD1 or TRBD2 may be the D gene (6 bases each). V lost 5 bases, J lost 9 bases, and 14 bases lay in between. Looked up from germline, CDR1 is MRHNA and CDR2 is SNTAGT. CDR3 length: 12 amino acids.

This chain links TRBV6-5 with TRBJ1-5; D gene ambiguous. The CDR3 spans 12 residues. V was trimmed by 8 bases and J by 4 bases, leaving 9 bases between them. Germline V lookup: CDR1 MNHEY, CDR2 SVGAGI. This CDR3 is CASSQVNQPQHF. The DNA of the CDR3 is TGTGCCAGCTCCCAAGTAAATCAGCCCCAGCATTTT.

The CDR3 DNA sequence: TGTGCCAGCAGTCCGGGACTAGCGGGGGGTGGTGGGCAAGAGACCCAGTACTTC. Its protein is CASSPGLAGGGGQETQYF. V usage is TRBV5-4 and J usage is TRBJ2-5, with 15 bases lining up with TRBD2. J was trimmed by 2 bases and V by 5 bases; bases with no gene match: 10. CDR1 and CDR2 (germline): SGHNT, YYREEE (reference sequence). The length of the CDR3 is 18 residues.

This sequence joins TRBV30 and TRBJ1-4; a possible D gene is TRBD1 (5 bases). CDR1 and CDR2 from the germline V gene are GTSNPN and SVGIG (reference sequence). This CDR3 is 14 amino acids long. V was shortened by 3 bases and J by 0 bases, with 8 bases between the two germline ends. This CDR3 reads CAWRGTATNEKLFF. The CDR3 DNA reads TGTGCCTGGAGGGGGACTGCAACTAATGAAAAACTGTTTTTT.

The chain recombines TRBV21-1 with TRBJ1-4. TRBV21-1 is assigned pseudogene status. This CDR3 region has 15 residues. CDR3 DNA: TGTGCCAGCAGCTTTGGCGGGTCGGTCGATGAAAAACTGTTTTTT. It is translated as CASSFGGSVDEKLFF.

V usage is TRBV5-1 and J usage is TRBJ2-3; D gene unclear. CDR3 size: 16 residues. The V gene lost 0 bases and the J gene lost 3 bases, with 14 bases spanning the gap. CDR1 SGHRS and CDR2 YFSETQ come from the germline V gene. CDR3 loop: CASSLGAGPQTDTQYF. The CDR3 DNA reads TGCGCCAGCAGCTTGGGCGCCGGGCCCCAAACAGATACGCAGTATTTT.

This clone was picked up a small number of times. The V and J genes are TRBV28 and TRBJ2-5; D is possibly TRBD1 (7 bases). Per the germline V gene, CDR1 is MDHEN and CDR2 is SYDVKM. CDR3 length: 15 amino acids. Between the trimmed V and J ends, which lost 6 bases and 5 bases, there was a span of 19 bases. The CDR3, as DNA: TGTGCCAGCAGCCCAAATACACAGGGGAGGGAGACCCAGTACTTC. Amino acid sequence: CASSPNTQGRETQYF.

The chain recombines TRBV2 with TRBJ2-7; a weak D match, TRBD2 (6 bases). V shed 3 bases and J shed 9 bases, with 18 bases lying between them. The CDR3 length is 14 residues. CDR1 is SNHLY and CDR2 is FYNNEI in the germline V gene. In nucleotides, the CDR3 is TGTGCCAGCAGTGATGGGACTCTACTTGTAGGGCAGTACTTC. This gives the protein CASSDGTLLVGQYF.

This clone was seen only once. The gene calls are TRBV18 and TRBJ2-7, with TRBD1 identical over 7 bases. The CDR3 runs 13 residues. V was pared by 2 bases and J by 6 bases, with 4 bases of the junction left unmatched. Germline values: CDR1 KGHSH, CDR2 LQKENI. DNA of the CDR3: TGTGCCAGCTCACCAGACAGGGTGGGCGAGCAGTACTTC. Amino acids: CASSPDRVGEQYF.

This rearrangement joins TRBV9 to TRBJ2-5; 7 bases map to TRBD2. Germline CDR1 SGDLS, CDR2 YYNGEE. V trimming: 3 bases; J trimming: 5 bases; junction bases outside the gene matches: 19. The CDR3 has 18 residues. The CDR3 DNA reads as TGTGCCAGCAGCGCCGGGCTTACCTCGGGACTACCGCGGGAGACCCAGTACTTC. Translation: CASSAGLTSGLPRETQYF.

The chain combines TRBV19 with TRBJ2-1; 10 nucleotides agree with TRBD1. V lost 10 bases, J lost 2 bases, and 5 bases stayed unmatched. The CDR3 is 14 amino acids. Germline assignment: CDR1 LNHDA and CDR2 SQIVND (reference sequence). The CDR3 loop is CATSGQGTYNEQFF. CDR3 DNA: TGTGCCACCTCGGGACAGGGGACCTACAATGAGCAGTTCTTC.

This chain joins TRBV5-1 and TRBJ2-5, with D possibly TRBD1 on 6 matching bases. V lost 2 bases and J 2 bases, leaving 13 bases between the germline ends. CDR3 length equals 15 residues. Germline loops: CDR1 SGHRS, CDR2 YFSETQ. The CDR3 nucleotides read TGCGCCAGCAGCTTCTTAGGGACACAACAAGAGACCCAGTACTTC. Its translation is CASSFLGTQQETQYF.

The J gene is TRBJ2-4, the V gene TRBV10-2; D is unresolved. The germline V gene encodes CDR1 WSHSY and CDR2 SAAADI. The CDR3 consists of 12 residues. V shed 2 bases and J shed 8 bases, with 7 bases lying between them. The CDR3 loop is CASSEIGHIQYF. The CDR3 nucleotides are TGCGCCAGCAGTGAGATAGGGCACATTCAGTACTTC.

In its sample, this clone was seen once. The V and J genes are TRBV10-3 and TRBJ2-7; 8 bases match TRBD1. CDR3 size: 14 residues. CDR1 is ENHRY and CDR2 is SYGVKD in the germline V gene. V gave up 4 bases and J gave up 6 bases; unmatched junction bases: 8. The CDR3 here is CAISASSDRGEQYF. DNA for the CDR3: TGTGCCATCAGTGCATCGTCAGACAGGGGCGAGCAGTACTTC.